One and the same sample provided the 14 T cell receptor beta chains below, sequenced in a study of T cell repertoires in cytomegalovirus infection. TCRdb analysed the reads with MiXCR anew, one entry per CDR3 protein. The repertoire holds about 180,000 distinct CDR3 sequences, with about a sixth as singletons. Sequenced sample: CD8+ T cells from PBMCs. Source of these receptors: a human donor in good health (CMV status not recorded). Some clones in this sample may be carry-over from other donors' samples.

The chain is built from TRBV14 and TRBJ1-1; the match to TRBD1 covers 7 bases. The CDR3 extends over 13 amino acids. Trimming took 4 bases from V and 8 from J; bases not matched to a gene: 7. CDR1 is SGHDN and CDR2 is FVKESK in the germline V gene. CDR3 DNA: TGTGCCAGCAGCCGACATACGGGACAGGAAGCTTTCTTT. Residues: CASSRHTGQEAFF.

In DNA form, the CDR3 reads TGCGCCAGCAGCCAAGGCTTGGCGGGGGAAATTTACAATGAGCAGTTCTTC. This encodes CASSQGLAGEIYNEQFF. V and J are TRBV4-3 and TRBJ2-1; TRBD2 agrees at 7 bases. Germline V lookup: CDR1 LGHNA, CDR2 YSLEER. The CDR3 is 17 residues long. The ends lost 1 base at V and 4 bases at J; junction bases unmatched: 10.

This clonotype has just a few counts. The chain links TRBV28 to TRBJ1-5, with D tentatively TRBD1 (6 bases). The CDR3 is 14 amino acids. Germline CDR1 reads MDHEN; CDR2 reads SYDVKM. V dropped 5 bases and J dropped 5 bases, with 13 bases sitting between them. The CDR3 loop reads CASSPPGAHQPQHF. In nucleotides, the CDR3 is TGTGCCAGCAGTCCCCCAGGGGCCCATCAGCCCCAGCATTTT.

This clonotype was seen a handful of times. The chain employs TRBV9 and TRBJ2-5; perhaps TRBD1 as D (6 bases). This CDR3 is 15 amino acids long. V dropped 6 bases and J dropped 4 bases, with 19 bases sitting between them. Germline values: CDR1 SGDLS, CDR2 YYNGEE. The CDR3 DNA reads as TGTGCCAGCACGTTTACGACGGGACATTCAGAGACCCAGTACTTC. This encodes CASTFTTGHSETQYF. The whole variable domain, filled in from reference TRBV9 and TRBJ2-5, reads DSGVTQTPKHLITATGQRVTLRCSPRSGDLSVYWYQQSLDQGLQFLIQYYNGEERAKGNILERFSAQQFPDLHSELNLSSLELGDSALYFCASTFTTGHSETQYFGPGTRLLVL.

The genes are TRBV7-9 and TRBJ1-3; 10 bases match TRBD1. This CDR3 region has 16 residues. CDR1 is SEHNR, CDR2 FQNEAQ, per germline (reference sequence). With 5 bases clipped from V and 4 bases from J, the junction kept 8 bases outside the gene matches. CDR3 nucleotide sequence: TGTGCCAGCAGCACACGACAGGGGGCGCAGGGAAACACCATATATTTT. Translating gives CASSTRQGAQGNTIYF.

The rearrangement uses TRBV20-1 and TRBJ1-2; D might be TRBD1 (5 bases). CDR3 length: 14 amino acids. V gave up 1 base and J gave up 3 bases, with 12 bases separating them. Looked up from germline, CDR1 is DFQATT and CDR2 is SNEGSKA (reference sequence). The CDR3 region is CSARGQGADYGYTF. The CDR3 DNA reads TGCAGTGCTAGAGGCCAAGGGGCGGACTATGGCTACACCTTC.

The sample holds a few counts of this clonotype. The chain combines TRBV7-8 with TRBJ2-5, with TRBD1 matching over 12 bases. The CDR3 covers 17 residues. The J segment lost 5 bases and the V segment lost 5 bases, leaving 12 bases of the junction unmatched. Germline values: CDR1 SGHVS, CDR2 FQNEAQ. CDR3 bases: TGTGCCAGCAGCGTTACCGGGACAGGGGGCTTACAGGAGACCCAGTACTTC. It specifies CASSVTGTGGLQETQYF.

This clonotype turned up a few times. This chain links TRBV7-9 with TRBJ2-7; D is unresolved. The CDR3 length is 15 residues. V shed 5 bases and J shed 2 bases, with 16 bases lying between them. The germline V gene encodes CDR1 SEHNR and CDR2 FQNEAQ (reference sequence). For the CDR3, the DNA is TGTGCCAGCAGCCATCCAAGGACCGGAGCCTACGAGCAGTACTTC. Protein: CASSHPRTGAYEQYF.

This clonotype was observed a handful of times. This chain uses TRBV30 with TRBJ1-5, with D perhaps TRBD1 (6 bases). The V gene's germline CDR1 is GTSNPN and CDR2 SVGIG (reference sequence). Trimming took off 5 bases at V and 10 bases at J, with 30 bases between the two ends. The CDR3 runs 17 residues. The CDR3 DNA follows: TGTGCCTGGCCAGAAAGGGCAGGGGATGTGGTTTGCCACCCCCAGCATTTT. Its protein is CAWPERAGDVVCHPQHF.

The sample holds a few counts of this clonotype. The chain combines TRBV27 with TRBJ1-5; D gene ambiguous. The V end lost 7 bases, the J end lost 6 bases, and 10 bases lay between the germline ends. Germline loops: CDR1 MNHEY, CDR2 SMNVEV (reference sequence). This CDR3 is built from 12 residues. The CDR3: CASTQIGQPQHF. CDR3 nucleotides: TGTGCCAGCACTCAGATAGGTCAGCCCCAGCATTTT.

The chain employs TRBV5-4 and TRBJ2-7, with D possibly matching TRBD2 (6 bases). With 4 bases removed from V and 2 bases from J, the gap between germline ends came to 10 bases. Germline CDR1 and CDR2: SGHNT and YYREEE (reference sequence). The CDR3 is 13 residues long. The CDR3 loop reads CASSNGGPYEQYF. The CDR3 coding sequence is TGTGCCAGCAGCAACGGGGGACCCTACGAGCAGTACTTC.

The CDR3 sequence: CASRGSPDTQYF. The CDR3 DNA reads TGTGCCAGCCGCGGGTCCCCAGATACGCAGTATTTT. J is TRBJ2-3 and V is TRBV7-6; maybe TRBD2 (5 bases). The CDR3 length is 12 residues. Trimming took off 8 bases at V and 4 bases at J, with 10 bases between the two ends. CDR1 is SGHVS, CDR2 FNYEAQ, per germline.

This clonotype has a handful of counts. This sequence joins TRBV7-9 and TRBJ2-1; D unresolved. With 2 bases removed from V and 8 bases from J, the gap between germline ends came to 13 bases. This CDR3 has 14 amino acids. Germline-derived CDR1 and CDR2 are SEHNR and FQNEAQ (reference sequence). CDR3 amino acids: CASSLTSPLDEQFF. CDR3 bases: TGTGCCAGCAGCTTAACCAGCCCCCTGGATGAGCAGTTCTTC.

V gene TRBV7-9 combines with J gene TRBJ2-1; D perhaps matches TRBD2 (6 bases). Per the germline V gene, CDR1 is SEHNR and CDR2 is FQNEAQ (reference sequence). The CDR3 loop spans 14 amino acids. V lost 3 bases to trimming and J lost 7 bases, with 13 bases between them. CDR3: CASSFPGGGNEQFF. CDR3 in DNA: TGTGCCAGCAGCTTCCCCGGGGGTGGAAATGAGCAGTTCTTC.